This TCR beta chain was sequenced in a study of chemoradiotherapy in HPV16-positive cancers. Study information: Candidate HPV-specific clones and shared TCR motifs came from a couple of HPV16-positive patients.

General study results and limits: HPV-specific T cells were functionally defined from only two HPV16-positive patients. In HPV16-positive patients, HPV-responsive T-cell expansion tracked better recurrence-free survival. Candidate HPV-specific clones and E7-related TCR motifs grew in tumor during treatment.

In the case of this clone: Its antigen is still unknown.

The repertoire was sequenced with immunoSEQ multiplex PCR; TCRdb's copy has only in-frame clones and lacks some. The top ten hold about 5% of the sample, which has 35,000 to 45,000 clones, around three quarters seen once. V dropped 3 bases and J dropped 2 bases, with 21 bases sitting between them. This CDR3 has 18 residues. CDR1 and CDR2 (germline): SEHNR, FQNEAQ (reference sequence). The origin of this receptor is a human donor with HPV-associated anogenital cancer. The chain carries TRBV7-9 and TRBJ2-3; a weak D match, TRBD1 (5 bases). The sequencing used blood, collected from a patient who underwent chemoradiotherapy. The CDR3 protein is CASSFSPRQTKDTDTQYF. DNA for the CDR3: TGTGCCAGCAGCTTTTCCCCTCGACAGACGAAGGACACAGATACGCAGTATTTT.